These T cell receptor beta chains were read from a single sample in a study of blood T cell repertoires in COVID-19. Measured with immunoSEQ multiplex PCR; TCRdb has only the in-frame clones, and not every one. The sample yields fewer than 150,000 clones, just over 75% seen once. Sequenced material: peripheral blood. The receptors shown here come from a human donor in a cohort sampled during active COVID-19. Each CDR3 is given with its conserved first and last residue. The order of the fields is D gene, J gene, clone size, V gene, CDR3 protein, CDR3 DNA. The D gene is left open where the match is weak. The size entry is marked missing in some rows and otherwise reads once, few, many or a size class.

>TRBD1|TRBJ1-2|-|TRBV2
CASSSNYRQGRDGYTF
TGTGCCAGCAGTTCTAACTATCGACAGGGAAGGGATGGCTACACCTTC
>TRBD1|TRBJ1-2|-|TRBV28
CATSGQGDYGYTF
TGTGCCACCTCAGGACAGGGAGACTATGGCTACACCTTC
>-|TRBJ2-7|-|TRBV27
CASNGQSHEQYF
TGTGCCTCCAACGGACAGAGCCACGAGCAGTACTTC
>-|TRBJ1-5|-|TRBV6-1
CASSEGDFSNQPQHF
TGTGCCAGCAGTGAAGGAGACTTTAGCAATCAGCCCCAGCATTTT
>-|TRBJ1-5|-|TRBV15
CATSRDLFSNQPQHF
TGTGCCACCAGCAGAGATCTGTTTAGCAATCAGCCCCAGCATTTT
>-|TRBJ2-7|-|TRBV3-1/TRBV3-2
CASSQVGGGAETYEQYF
TGTGCCAGCAGCCAAGTGGGAGGGGGGGCCGAGACCTACGAGCAGTACTTC
>TRBD1|TRBJ1-1|few|TRBV10-3
CAIRGQGAENTEAFF
TGTGCCATCAGGGGACAGGGGGCCGAGAACACTGAAGCTTTCTTT
>-|TRBJ1-2|-|TRBV4-2
CASSQLEGGGYGYTF
TGTGCCAGCAGCCAATTGGAAGGAGGCGGGTATGGCTACACCTTC
>TRBD1|TRBJ1-5|-|TRBV19
CASSPEGQEDQPQHF
TGTGCCAGTAGTCCCGAGGGACAGGAGGATCAGCCCCAGCATTTT
>TRBD2|TRBJ2-7|-|TRBV3-1/TRBV3-2
CASSQVGQSYRGDEQYF
TGTGCCAGCAGCCAAGTTGGCCAAAGTTATCGGGGGGACGAGCAGTACTTC
>TRBD2|TRBJ2-1|-|TRBV19
CASSRAGELPGYNEQFF
TGTGCCAGTAGTCGGGCGGGGGAACTCCCGGGTTACAATGAGCAGTTCTTC
>-|TRBJ1-2|-|TRBV6-5
CATGVGQHRFYGYTF
TGTGCCACAGGGGTGGGCCAGCACCGCTTCTATGGCTACACCTTC
>-|TRBJ2-5|-|TRBV24-1
CATSSGDWDLETQYF
TGTGCCACCAGTTCCGGGGACTGGGACTTGGAGACCCAGTACTTC
>-|TRBJ1-1|-|TRBV27
CASRLTGTTEAFF
TGTGCCAGCAGGCTAACAGGGACGACTGAAGCTTTCTTT
>-|TRBJ1-2|-|TRBV15
CATSRKIGRYNYGYTF
TGTGCCACCAGCAGGAAGATTGGCAGATATAACTATGGCTACACCTTC
>-|TRBJ1-6|-|TRBV6-6
CASSSRTVSYNSPLHF
TGTGCCAGCAGTTCTAGGACAGTATCTTATAATTCACCCCTCCACTTT
>-|TRBJ1-3|-|TRBV3-1/TRBV3-2
CASSPQGQSGNTIYF
TGTGCCAGCAGCCCGCAAGGACAGTCTGGAAACACCATATATTTT
>-|TRBJ2-3|-|TRBV11-2
CASSLRTASTDTQYF
TGTGCCAGCAGCCTTCGGACTGCTAGCACAGATACGCAGTATTTT
>TRBD1|TRBJ2-7|once|TRBV6-6
CASSYTQGAGGEQYF
TGTGCCAGCTCCTACACACAGGGGGCGGGTGGCGAGCAGTACTTC
>-|TRBJ1-2|few|TRBV5-1
CASSLSEMAGVGGGYTF
TGCGCCAGCAGCTTGTCGGAGATGGCCGGGGTGGGTGGTGGCTACACCTTC
>-|TRBJ2-3|-|TRBV28
CASSFSRASTDTQYF
TGTGCCAGCAGTTTTTCCAGGGCAAGCACAGATACGCAGTATTTT
>-|TRBJ1-1|-|TRBV7-9
CASSLLTEAFF
TGTGCCAGCAGCTTACTCACTGAAGCTTTCTTT
>-|TRBJ1-4|-|TRBV5-1
CASTPGATNEKLFF
TGCGCCAGCACCCCGGGAGCAACTAATGAAAAACTGTTTTTT
>-|TRBJ2-1|-|TRBV30
CAWSETGHNEQFF
TGTGCCTGGAGTGAAACAGGGCACAATGAGCAGTTCTTC
>-|TRBJ2-2|-|TRBV3-1/TRBV3-2
CASSPRGANTGELFF
TGTGCCAGCAGCCCGCGGGGCGCGAACACCGGGGAGCTGTTTTTT
>-|TRBJ2-2|-|TRBV7-6
CASSLAGGNTGELFF
TGTGCCAGCAGCTTAGCGGGGGGGAACACCGGGGAGCTGTTTTTT
>-|TRBJ1-1|-|TRBV30
CAWSPTGFTEAFF
TGTGCCTGGAGCCCGACAGGTTTCACTGAAGCTTTCTTT
>TRBD2|TRBJ2-1|-|TRBV7-8
CASRAGTSGVQGEQFF
TGTGCCAGCAGAGCCGGGACTAGCGGGGTTCAGGGTGAGCAGTTCTTC
>-|TRBJ1-3|few|TRBV30
CAWGMEPRSGNTIYF
TGTGCCTGGGGCATGGAGCCCCGCTCTGGAAACACCATATATTTT
>TRBD1|TRBJ1-1|-|TRBV5-1
CASSLTGTGPEMNTEAFF
TGCGCCAGCAGCTTGACCGGGACAGGCCCTGAGATGAACACTGAAGCTTTCTTT
>-|TRBJ2-7|once|TRBV10-2
CASSEFPRYEQYF
TGCGCCAGCAGTGAGTTTCCCCGCTACGAGCAGTACTTC
>-|TRBJ2-7|-|TRBV5-4
CASSTRRESSYEQYF
TGTGCCAGCAGCACCCGACGGGAGAGCTCCTACGAGCAGTACTTC
>TRBD2|TRBJ2-1|-|TRBV5-6
CASSFSTSGANEQFF
TGTGCCAGCAGCTTTTCAACTAGCGGTGCCAATGAGCAGTTCTTC
>-|TRBJ2-1|-|TRBV6-5
CASSYSSGGEQFF
TGTGCCAGCAGTTACTCGAGCGGTGGTGAGCAGTTCTTC
>TRBD2|TRBJ2-1|once|TRBV5-1
CASSFPMTSGVNEQFF
TGCGCCAGCAGCTTCCCAATGACTAGCGGGGTAAATGAGCAGTTCTTC
>-|TRBJ1-2|-|TRBV6-2/TRBV6-3
CASSRLSRDVGYGYTF
TGTGCCAGCAGCCGCCTTTCGCGGGATGTCGGCTATGGCTACACCTTC
>TRBD1|TRBJ2-1|-|TRBV29-1
CSPTRTGSYNEQFF
TGCAGCCCGACCCGGACAGGAAGCTACAATGAGCAGTTCTTC
>TRBD1|TRBJ2-5|-|TRBV2
CASRIDRGQQETQYF
TGTGCCAGCAGGATCGACAGGGGGCAACAAGAGACCCAGTACTTC
>-|TRBJ2-7|-|TRBV9
CASSDEGSSYEQYF
TGTGCCAGCAGCGACGAGGGCAGCTCCTACGAGCAGTACTTC
>-|TRBJ2-5|few|TRBV30
CAIEVETQYF
TGTGCGATCGAGGTGGAGACCCAGTACTTC
>TRBD1|TRBJ2-5|few|TRBV25-1
CASSESTGTAQETQYF
TGTGCCAGCAGTGAGAGTACCGGGACAGCGCAAGAGACCCAGTACTTC
>TRBD1|TRBJ1-2|-|TRBV2
CASSTDRDYGYTF
TGTGCCAGCAGTACTGACAGGGACTATGGCTACACCTTC
>-|TRBJ2-1|-|TRBV5-8
CASSLLDNEQFF
TGTGCCAGCAGCCTACTAGACAATGAGCAGTTCTTC